The 5 T cell receptor beta chains listed next were all sequenced from one sample in a study of cytomegalovirus exposure and HLA in healthy donors. The PCR was carried out with 60 Vbeta primers and 13 Jbeta primers. The method was immunoSEQ multiplex PCR; TCRdb's version includes in-frame clones alone and lacks a portion of them. The sample lists around 160,000 clones, over 60% occurring once. The sequenced material came from PBMCs. The receptors come from a man between 40 and 49 years old in good health and CMV-seropositive.

The chain carries TRBV30 and TRBJ2-5, with TRBD2 matching 7 bases. J was trimmed by 1 base and V by 5 bases; bases with no gene match: 4. The CDR3 length is 13 residues. The germline CDR1 and CDR2 sequences are GTSNPN and SVGIG (reference sequence). The CDR3 nucleotides read TGTGCCTGGGGGGGGGAGTTCCAAGAGACCCAGTACTTC. Residues: CAWGGEFQETQYF. The full variable domain, in which reference TRBV30 and TRBJ2-5 provide the parts outside the CDR3, is SQTIHQWPATLVQPVGSPLSLECTVEGTSNPNLYWYRQAAGRGLQLLFYSVGIGQISSEVPQNLSASRPQDRQFILSSKKLLLSDSGFYLCAWGGEFQETQYFGPGTRLLVL.

This clone was detected only once. The rearrangement uses TRBV7-6 and TRBJ2-3, with 10 positions matching TRBD1. CDR1 and CDR2 from the germline V gene are SGHVS and FNYEAQ. CDR3 length: 17 residues. V lost 5 bases, J lost 3 bases, and 11 bases stayed unmatched. This chain's CDR3 is CASSLTTGGFLTDTQYF. The CDR3 bases are TGTGCCAGCAGCCTAACGACAGGGGGCTTTCTTACAGATACGCAGTATTTT.

The chain combines TRBV5-1 with TRBJ2-5; 11 bases map to TRBD1. The germline V gene has CDR1 SGHRS and CDR2 YFSETQ. The V and J ends lost 4 bases and 4 bases, in that order; junction bases with no gene match: 6. CDR3 length: 15 amino acids. This CDR3 is CASSPRTGGGETQYF. Here the CDR3 DNA reads TGCGCCAGCAGCCCCCGGACAGGGGGCGGAGAGACCCAGTACTTC.

The chain carries TRBV19 and TRBJ2-1, with a tentative D call TRBD2 (6 bases). Germline V gives CDR1 LNHDA, CDR2 SQIVND (reference sequence). CDR3 length: 13 amino acids. Trimming left V 4 bases short and J 4 bases short, with 8 bases between. The CDR3 sequence is CASSKAGYNEQFF. CDR3 nucleotide sequence: TGTGCCAGTAGTAAGGCGGGGTACAATGAGCAGTTCTTC.

J is TRBJ1-2 and V is TRBV19; D gene ambiguous. The germline V gene has CDR1 LNHDA and CDR2 SQIVND (reference sequence). The CDR3 has 14 residues. Trimming took off 2 bases at V and 4 bases at J, with 11 bases between the two ends. CDR3 in amino acids: CASSINPQAYGYTF. In DNA form, the CDR3 reads TGTGCCAGTAGTATAAATCCCCAGGCCTATGGCTACACCTTC. Complete variable domain (other parts from reference TRBV19 and TRBJ1-2): DGGITQSPKYLFRKEGQNVTLSCEQNLNHDAMYWYRQDPGQGLRLIYYSQIVNDFQKGDIAEGYSVSREKKESFPLTVTSAQKNPTAFYLCASSINPQAYGYTFGSGTRLTVV.